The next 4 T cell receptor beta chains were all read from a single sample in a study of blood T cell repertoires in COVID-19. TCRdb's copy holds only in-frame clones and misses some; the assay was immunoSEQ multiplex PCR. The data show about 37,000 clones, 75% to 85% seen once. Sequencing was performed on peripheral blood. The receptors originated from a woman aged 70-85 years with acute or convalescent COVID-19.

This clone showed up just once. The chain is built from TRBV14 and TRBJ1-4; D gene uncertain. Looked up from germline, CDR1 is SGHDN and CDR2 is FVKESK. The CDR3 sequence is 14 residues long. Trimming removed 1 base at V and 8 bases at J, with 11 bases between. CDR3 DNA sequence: TGTGCCAGCAGCCAAGGGGCAAGCAGGGAAAAACTGTTTTTT. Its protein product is CASSQGASREKLFF.

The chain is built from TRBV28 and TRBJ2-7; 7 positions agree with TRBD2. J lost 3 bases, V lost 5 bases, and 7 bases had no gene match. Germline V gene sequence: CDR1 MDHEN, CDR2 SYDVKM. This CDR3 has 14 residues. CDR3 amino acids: CASSPAAGYYEQYF. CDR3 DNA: TGTGCCAGCAGTCCCGCAGCGGGATACTACGAGCAGTACTTC.

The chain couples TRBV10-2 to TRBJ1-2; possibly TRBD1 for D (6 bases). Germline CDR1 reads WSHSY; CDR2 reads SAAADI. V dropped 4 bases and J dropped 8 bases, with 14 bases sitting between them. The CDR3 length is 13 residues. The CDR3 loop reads CASSGTGRGGYTF. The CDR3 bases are TGCGCCAGCAGTGGTACAGGGAGGGGCGGCTACACCTTC.

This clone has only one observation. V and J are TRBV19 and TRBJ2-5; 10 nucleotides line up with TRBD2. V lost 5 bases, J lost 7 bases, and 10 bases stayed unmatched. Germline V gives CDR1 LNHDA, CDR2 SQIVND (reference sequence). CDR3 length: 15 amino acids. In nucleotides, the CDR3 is TGTGCCAGTAGTCCAACTAGCGGGGCGCGGGGGACCCAGTACTTC. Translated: CASSPTSGARGTQYF. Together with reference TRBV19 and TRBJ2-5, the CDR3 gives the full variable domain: DGGITQSPKYLFRKEGQNVTLSCEQNLNHDAMYWYRQDPGQGLRLIYYSQIVNDFQKGDIAEGYSVSREKKESFPLTVTSAQKNPTAFYLCASSPTSGARGTQYFGPGTRLLVL.